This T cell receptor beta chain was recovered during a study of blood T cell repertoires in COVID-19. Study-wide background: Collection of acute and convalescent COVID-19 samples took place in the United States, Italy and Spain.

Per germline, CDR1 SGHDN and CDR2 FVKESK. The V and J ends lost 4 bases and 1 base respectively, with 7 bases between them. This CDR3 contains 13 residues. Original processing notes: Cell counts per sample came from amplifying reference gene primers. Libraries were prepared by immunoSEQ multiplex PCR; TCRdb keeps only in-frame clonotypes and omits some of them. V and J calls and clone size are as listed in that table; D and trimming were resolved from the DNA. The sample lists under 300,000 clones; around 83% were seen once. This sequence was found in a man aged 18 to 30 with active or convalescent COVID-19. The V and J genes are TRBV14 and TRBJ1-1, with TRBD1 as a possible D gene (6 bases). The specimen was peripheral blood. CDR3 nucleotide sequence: TGTGCCAGCAGCCGCAGGGGGAACACTGAAGCTTTCTTT. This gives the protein CASSRRGNTEAFF.